The 2 T cell receptor beta chains reported below all come from one sample, sequenced in a study of regulatory T cells in long-lasting Graves disease. Time point reported: newly diagnosed GD, antithyroid drugs for less than 3 months. There was RNA extracted from PBMCs, and the TCR library was made from it. iRepertoire HTBI primers and Arm-PCR of CDR3 regions built TCR beta libraries. TCRdb reanalysed the multiplex PCR reads using MiXCR and keeps one entry per CDR3 protein. The sample carries 350,000 to 500,000 distinct CDR3 sequences, 16% recorded once. Separately, the same data were catalogued under a study of T cells in Graves' hyperthyroidism and ophthalmopathy.

The source material was peripheral blood mononuclear cells (PBMCs), sampled at new diagnosis, from a patient treated with antithyroid drugs. These receptor sequences come from a woman aged 30 to 39 with Graves disease.

This clonotype occurred a few times. This chain uses TRBV4-3 with TRBJ2-1, with 9 bases fitting TRBD2. Germline V gene lookup returns CDR1 LGHNA and CDR2 YSLEER. The CDR3 extends over 18 amino acids. The V and J ends lost 0 bases and 2 bases, in that order; junction bases with no gene match: 8. The chain's CDR3 is CASSQDSGLARTYNEQFF. The DNA of the CDR3 is TGCGCCAGCAGCCAAGATAGCGGACTAGCGCGTACCTACAATGAGCAGTTCTTC.

This clonotype appeared many times. V usage is TRBV28 and J usage is TRBJ2-5; D is undetermined. Germline CDR1 and CDR2: MDHEN and SYDVKM. The CDR3 covers 13 residues. Trimming shortened V by 2 bases and J by 4 bases, and 8 bases separated the two germline ends. Here the CDR3 DNA reads TGTGCCAGCAGTTTACTGGAGACAGAGACCCAGTACTTC. This encodes CASSLLETETQYF.